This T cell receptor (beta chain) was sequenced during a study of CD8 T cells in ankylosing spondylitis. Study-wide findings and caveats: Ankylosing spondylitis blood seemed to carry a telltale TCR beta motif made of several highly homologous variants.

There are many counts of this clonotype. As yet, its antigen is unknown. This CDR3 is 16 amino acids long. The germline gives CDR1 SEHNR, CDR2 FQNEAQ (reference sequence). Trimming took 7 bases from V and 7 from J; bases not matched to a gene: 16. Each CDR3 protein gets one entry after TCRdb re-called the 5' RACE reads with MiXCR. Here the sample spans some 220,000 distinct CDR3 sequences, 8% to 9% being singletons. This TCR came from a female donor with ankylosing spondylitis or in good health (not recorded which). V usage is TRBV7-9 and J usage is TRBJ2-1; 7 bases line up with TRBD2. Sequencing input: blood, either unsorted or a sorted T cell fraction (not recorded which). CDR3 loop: CASTLKGAGDSNEQFF. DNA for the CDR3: TGTGCCAGCACCCTGAAAGGCGCGGGAGATTCTAATGAGCAGTTCTTC.